This TCR beta chain derives from a study of sequential checkpoint blockade in melanoma. Study-wide points: PD-L1 staining and CD8+ counts, not mutational load, tracked tumor T-cell clonality. Pretreatment TIL clonality tracked with response in the nivolumab-first arm.

Only a few counts were recorded for this clone. Its antigen is unknown. The treatment is: randomized to nivolumab then ipilimumab (arm A) or the reverse (arm B). DNA-damaging chemotherapy had not been given to any patient beforehand. Germline CDR1 MDHEN, CDR2 SYDVKM. This CDR3 comprises 16 residues. Trimming took 4 bases from V and 3 from J; bases not matched to a gene: 7. Produced via immunoSEQ multiplex PCR; TCRdb's table is partial and in-frame only. The data show around 2,500 clones, with around 20% seen just once and about a sixth held by the top ten. This sequence joins TRBV28 and TRBJ1-3, with 9 positions matching TRBD1. This clonotype was obtained from a human donor with melanoma. This sample comprised tumor tissue (inferred from file names), obtained from a patient given nivolumab and ipilimumab in sequence. This CDR3 reads CASSSPGQGFGNTIYF. For the CDR3, the DNA is TGTGCCAGCAGTTCACCGGGACAGGGTTTTGGAAACACCATATATTTT.